The entry below describes one T cell receptor beta chain. Germline V gene lookup returns CDR1 MGHDK and CDR2 SYGVNS. The CDR3 loop spans 15 amino acids. V was pared by 3 bases and J by 4 bases, with 6 bases of the junction left unmatched. The data are from a study of blood T cell repertoires in COVID-19. Sequencing was performed with immunoSEQ multiplex PCR; in TCRdb, only in-frame clones are kept and a portion is missing. The sample contains 300,000 to 400,000 clones, around 85% of which appear only once. The sample comprised PBMCs or T cells enriched from blood (not recorded which). The J gene is TRBJ1-3, the V gene TRBV25-1, with 7 bases that match TRBD1. The sequence was collected from a woman between 40 and 55 years old with acute COVID-19. CDR3 sequence (DNA): TGTGCCAGCAGTGAGTCGGCAGGGGGAGGAAACACCATATATTTT. This encodes CASSESAGGGNTIYF.